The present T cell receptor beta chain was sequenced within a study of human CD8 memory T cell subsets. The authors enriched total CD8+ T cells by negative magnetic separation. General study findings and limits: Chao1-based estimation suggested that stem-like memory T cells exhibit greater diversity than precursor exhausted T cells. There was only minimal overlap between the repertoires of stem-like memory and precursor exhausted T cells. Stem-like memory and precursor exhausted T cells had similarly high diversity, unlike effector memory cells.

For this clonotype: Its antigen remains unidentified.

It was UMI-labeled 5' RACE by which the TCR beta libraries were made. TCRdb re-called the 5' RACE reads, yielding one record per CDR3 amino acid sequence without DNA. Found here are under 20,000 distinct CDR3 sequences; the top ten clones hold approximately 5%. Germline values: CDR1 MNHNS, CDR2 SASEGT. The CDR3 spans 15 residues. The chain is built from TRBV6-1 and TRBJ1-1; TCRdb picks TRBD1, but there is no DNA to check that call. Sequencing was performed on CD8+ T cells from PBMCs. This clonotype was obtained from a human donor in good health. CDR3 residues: CASSEDRLLNTEAFF.